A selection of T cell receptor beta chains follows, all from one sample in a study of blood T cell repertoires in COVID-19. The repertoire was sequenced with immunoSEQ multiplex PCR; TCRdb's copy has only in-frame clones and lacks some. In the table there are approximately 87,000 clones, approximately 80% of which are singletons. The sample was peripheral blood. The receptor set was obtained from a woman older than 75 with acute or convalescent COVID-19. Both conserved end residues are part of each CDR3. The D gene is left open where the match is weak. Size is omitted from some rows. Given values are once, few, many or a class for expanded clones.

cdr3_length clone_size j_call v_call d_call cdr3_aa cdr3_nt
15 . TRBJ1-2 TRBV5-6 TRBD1 CASSYRDRGIVGYTF TGTGCCAGCAGCTACCGGGACAGGGGGATAGTCGGCTACACCTTC
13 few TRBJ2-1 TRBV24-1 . CATGADSYNEQFF TGTGCCACCGGGGCCGATAGCTACAATGAGCAGTTCTTC
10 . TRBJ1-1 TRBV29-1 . CSAGVTEAFF TGCAGTGCAGGGGTCACTGAAGCTTTCTTT
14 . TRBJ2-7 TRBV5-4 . CASSWTVDGYEQYF TGTGCCAGCAGCTGGACAGTGGACGGCTACGAGCAGTACTTC
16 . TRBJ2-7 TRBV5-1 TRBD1 CASSTTPGQGASEQYF TGCGCCAGCAGCACAACCCCGGGACAGGGGGCATCCGAGCAGTACTTC
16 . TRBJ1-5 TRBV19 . CASKGTSAWSNQPQHF TGTGCCAGTAAAGGGACATCGGCATGGAGCAATCAGCCCCAGCATTTT
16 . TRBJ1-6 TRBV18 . CASSPPISGNNSPLHF TGTGCCAGCTCACCACCGATTTCAGGGAATAATTCACCCCTCCACTTT
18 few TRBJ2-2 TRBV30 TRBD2 CAWSGWSPAGERTGELFF TGTGCCTGGAGTGGTTGGAGCCCGGCGGGGGAACGGACCGGGGAGCTGTTTTTT
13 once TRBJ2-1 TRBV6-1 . CASSERGSNEQFF TGTGCCAGCAGTGAAAGGGGGTCTAATGAGCAGTTCTTC
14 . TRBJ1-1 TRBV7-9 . CASSLGGHNTEAFF TGTGCCAGCAGCTTAGGGGGACATAACACTGAAGCTTTCTTT
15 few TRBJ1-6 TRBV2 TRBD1 CASSNPGQGASPLHF TGTGCCAGCAGTAACCCGGGACAGGGGGCTTCACCCCTCCACTTT
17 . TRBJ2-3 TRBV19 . CASSIGLRDMGTDTQYF TGTGCCAGTAGTATAGGCCTCCGGGATATGGGGACAGATACGCAGTATTTT
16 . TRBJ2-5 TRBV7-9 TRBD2 CASSAPGLAGLETQYF TGTGCCAGCAGCGCACCGGGACTAGCAGGCTTGGAGACCCAGTACTTC
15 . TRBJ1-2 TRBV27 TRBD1 CASSPWTGGDYGYTF TGTGCCAGCAGTCCCTGGACAGGGGGGGACTATGGCTACACCTTC
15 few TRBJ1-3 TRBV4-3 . CASSQAHLSGNTIYF TGCGCCAGCAGCCAAGCACACCTCTCTGGAAACACCATATATTTT
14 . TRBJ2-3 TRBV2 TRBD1 CASGAAGGTDTQYF TGTGCCAGCGGAGCGGCAGGGGGAACGGATACGCAGTATTTT
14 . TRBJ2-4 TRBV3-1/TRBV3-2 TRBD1 CASSHLGTGNIQYF TGTGCCAGCAGCCACCTCGGGACAGGAAACATTCAGTACTTC
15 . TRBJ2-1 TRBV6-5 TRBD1 CASSYGDRESNEQFF TGTGCCAGCAGTTACGGGGACAGGGAAAGCAATGAGCAGTTCTTC
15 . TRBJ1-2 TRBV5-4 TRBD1 CASSLEQGPTYGYTF TGTGCCAGCAGCTTGGAACAGGGGCCCACCTATGGCTACACCTTC
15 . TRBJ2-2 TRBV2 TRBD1 CASKGQGLNTGELFF TGTGCCAGCAAAGGACAGGGCTTGAACACCGGGGAGCTGTTTTTT
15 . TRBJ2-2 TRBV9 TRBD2 CASRREGLDTGELFF TGTGCCAGCAGAAGGGAGGGTCTCGACACCGGGGAGCTGTTTTTT
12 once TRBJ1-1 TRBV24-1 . CAARGTNTEAFF TGTGCCGCAAGAGGAACGAACACTGAAGCTTTCTTT
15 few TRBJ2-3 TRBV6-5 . CASSPSFISTDTQYF TGTGCCAGCAGCCCGTCTTTTATAAGCACAGATACGCAGTATTTT
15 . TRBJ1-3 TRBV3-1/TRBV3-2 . CASSLRGASGNTIYF TGTGCCAGCAGCCTCCGGGGGGCCTCTGGAAACACCATATATTTT
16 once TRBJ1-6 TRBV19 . CASTEGHSSYNSPLHF TGTGCCAGTACGGAAGGACACAGCTCCTATAATTCACCCCTCCACTTT
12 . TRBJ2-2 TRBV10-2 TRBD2 CASTRGAGELFF TGCGCCAGCACCCGGGGGGCCGGGGAGCTGTTTTTT
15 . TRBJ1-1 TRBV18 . CASSPGYSSGVGAFF TGTGCCAGCTCACCAGGATATTCTTCAGGCGTGGGAGCTTTCTTT
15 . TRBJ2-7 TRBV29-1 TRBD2 CSVRLAGGLSYEQYF TGCAGCGTAAGACTAGCGGGGGGCCTATCCTACGAGCAGTACTTC
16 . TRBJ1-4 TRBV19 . CASSAPTGFTNEKLFF TGTGCCAGTAGTGCTCCGACAGGCTTTACTAATGAAAAACTGTTTTTT
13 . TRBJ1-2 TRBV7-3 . CASSPTSRGGYTF TGTGCCAGCAGCCCTACTTCCAGGGGTGGCTACACCTTC
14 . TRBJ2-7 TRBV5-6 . CASILWGEGYEQYF TGTGCCAGCATTTTATGGGGAGAGGGCTACGAGCAGTACTTC
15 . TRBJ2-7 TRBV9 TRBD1 CASSSETGERNEQYF TGTGCCAGCAGCTCTGAGACAGGGGAGAGGAACGAGCAGTACTTC
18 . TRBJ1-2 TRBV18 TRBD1 CASSLSAGTGSTNYGYTF TGTGCCAGCTCCCTCTCAGCTGGGACAGGCTCTACTAACTATGGCTACACCTTC
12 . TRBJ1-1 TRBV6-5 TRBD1 CASRIGTDEAFF TGTGCCAGCAGAATCGGGACAGATGAAGCTTTCTTT
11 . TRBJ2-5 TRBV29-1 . CSGGTSETQYF TGCAGCGGTGGGACAAGCGAGACCCAGTACTTC
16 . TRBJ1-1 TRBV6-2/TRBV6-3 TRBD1 CASSYGDRGRGTEAFF TGTGCCAGCAGTTACGGGGACAGGGGGCGGGGAACTGAAGCTTTCTTT
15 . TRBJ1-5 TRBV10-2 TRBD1 CASSDWGQGGQPQHF TGCGCCAGCAGTGATTGGGGACAGGGTGGCCAGCCCCAGCATTTT
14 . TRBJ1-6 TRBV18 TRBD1 CASSETGGTSPLHF TGTGCCAGCTCAGAGACAGGGGGAACTTCACCCCTCCACTTT
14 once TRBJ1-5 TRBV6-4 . CASSAQGIGQPQHF TGTGCCAGCAGTGCACAGGGAATTGGCCAGCCCCAGCATTTT
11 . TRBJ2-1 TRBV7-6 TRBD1 CASSLGTGEFF TGTGCCAGCAGCTTAGGGACAGGAGAGTTCTTC
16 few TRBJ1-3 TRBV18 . CASSPWVGGFGNTIYF TGTGCCAGCTCACCATGGGTTGGGGGCTTTGGAAACACCATATATTTT
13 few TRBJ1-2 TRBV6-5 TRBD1 CASDRDRGLGYTF TGTGCCAGCGACCGGGACAGGGGGCTCGGCTACACCTTC
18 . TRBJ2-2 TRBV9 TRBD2 CASSSDRSGGFNTGELFF TGTGCCAGCAGCTCCGATCGAAGCGGGGGCTTTAACACCGGGGAGCTGTTTTTT
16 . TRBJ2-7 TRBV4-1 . CASSQRTAANNYEQYF TGCGCCAGCAGCCAGAGGACAGCCGCTAATAACTACGAGCAGTACTTC
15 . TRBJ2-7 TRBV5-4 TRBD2 CASSYGGLGVYEQYF TGTGCCAGCAGCTACGGAGGACTAGGAGTTTACGAGCAGTACTTC
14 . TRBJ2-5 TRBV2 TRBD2 CASSEGTSPETQYF TGTGCCAGCAGTGAAGGGACTAGCCCAGAGACCCAGTACTTC
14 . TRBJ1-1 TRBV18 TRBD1 CASTGGTGPTEAFF TGTGCCAGCACCGGCGGGACAGGACCCACTGAAGCTTTCTTT
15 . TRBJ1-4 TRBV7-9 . CASNQGRATNEKLFF TGTGCCAGCAACCAGGGGAGGGCAACTAATGAAAAACTGTTTTTT
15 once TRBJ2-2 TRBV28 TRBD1 CASRRGQVNTGELFF TGTGCCAGCAGAAGGGGACAGGTGAACACCGGGGAGCTGTTTTTT
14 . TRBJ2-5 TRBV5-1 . CASSLAAGQETQYF TGCGCCAGCAGCTTGGCCGCAGGGCAAGAGACCCAGTACTTC
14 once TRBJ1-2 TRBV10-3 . CAISEGGRPRYYTF TGTGCCATCAGTGAGGGGGGCCGTCCGAGATACTACACCTTC
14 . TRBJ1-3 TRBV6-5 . CASRPLNRGNTIYF TGTGCCAGCAGACCACTGAATCGAGGAAACACCATATATTTT
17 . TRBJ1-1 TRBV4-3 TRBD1 CASSQDASGTGVTEAFF TGCGCCAGCAGCCAAGATGCTTCTGGGACAGGGGTCACTGAAGCTTTCTTT